The rows below give T cell receptor beta chains drawn from one sample of a study of graft-versus-host responses after intestinal transplantation. Their cognate antigens are unknown. Clones were sequenced by immunoSEQ multiplex PCR, and TCRdb holds only the in-frame ones, with some missing. The repertoire has tens of thousands of clones, about 92% of them found once; the top ten carry more than 1.5%. The source material was unstimulated CD8+ T cells sorted from spleen or lymph node cells, sampled before intestinal transplant. The receptors originated from a human donor who received an intestinal transplant. Each CDR3 is given without its conserved first and last residue. Rows may omit the clone size; those that give it use once, few, many or a size class.

clone_size: NA
v_call: TRBV11-2
cdr3_length: 14
j_call: TRBJ1-3
cdr3_aa: ASSLDQEGWGNTIY

clone_size: NA
v_call: TRBV19
cdr3_length: 13
j_call: TRBJ1-1
cdr3_aa: ASSNRGEGDTEAF

clone_size: NA
v_call: TRBV15
cdr3_length: 13
j_call: TRBJ2-1
cdr3_aa: ATSRQRGGTNEQF

clone_size: once
v_call: TRBV7-2
cdr3_length: 14
j_call: TRBJ2-7
cdr3_aa: ASSRPIDRVSYEQY

clone_size: NA
v_call: TRBV13
cdr3_length: 16
j_call: TRBJ1-2
cdr3_aa: ASSLGPGQGNLNYGYT

clone_size: NA
v_call: TRBV30
cdr3_length: 13
j_call: TRBJ1-6
cdr3_aa: AWSERSSYNSPLH

clone_size: once
v_call: TRBV7-2
cdr3_length: 12
j_call: TRBJ2-7
cdr3_aa: ASSLAGQAYEQY

clone_size: NA
v_call: TRBV13
cdr3_length: 13
j_call: TRBJ2-7
cdr3_aa: ASSFSDRASYEQY

clone_size: NA
v_call: TRBV11-3
cdr3_length: 12
j_call: TRBJ1-4
cdr3_aa: ASSLRGEGEKLF

clone_size: NA
v_call: TRBV6-5
cdr3_length: 10
j_call: TRBJ2-7
cdr3_aa: VSAGSSYEQY

clone_size: NA
v_call: TRBV19
cdr3_length: 13
j_call: TRBJ1-1
cdr3_aa: ASSISGEANTEAF

clone_size: NA
v_call: TRBV6-5
cdr3_length: 10
j_call: TRBJ1-1
cdr3_aa: ASSPFRGGAF

clone_size: NA
v_call: TRBV4-3
cdr3_length: 13
j_call: TRBJ2-2
cdr3_aa: ASSQDNREWGELF

clone_size: NA
v_call: TRBV27
cdr3_length: 11
j_call: TRBJ1-5
cdr3_aa: ASNDSPNQPQH

clone_size: NA
v_call: TRBV2
cdr3_length: 11
j_call: TRBJ2-3
cdr3_aa: ASRDLGTDTQY

clone_size: NA
v_call: TRBV10-3
cdr3_length: 11
j_call: TRBJ2-7
cdr3_aa: AILTDNSYEQY

clone_size: NA
v_call: TRBV19
cdr3_length: 12
j_call: TRBJ2-7
cdr3_aa: ASSAQGFAYEQY

clone_size: once
v_call: TRBV21-1
cdr3_length: 15
j_call: TRBJ2-7
cdr3_aa: ASSKEYRDRGTCEQY

clone_size: NA
v_call: TRBV29-1
cdr3_length: 13
j_call: TRBJ2-2
cdr3_aa: SVTSSGITTGELF

clone_size: NA
v_call: TRBV7-9
cdr3_length: 12
j_call: TRBJ1-6
cdr3_aa: ASSPSSLDSPLH

clone_size: NA
v_call: TRBV5-1
cdr3_length: 13
j_call: TRBJ2-1
cdr3_aa: ASSERLSSYNEQF

clone_size: NA
v_call: TRBV4-3
cdr3_length: 17
j_call: TRBJ2-3
cdr3_aa: ASSQDPGSLLQGTDTQY

clone_size: NA
v_call: TRBV7-2
cdr3_length: 13
j_call: TRBJ2-2
cdr3_aa: ASSPIQRGAGELF

clone_size: NA
v_call: TRBV5-6
cdr3_length: 12
j_call: TRBJ1-6
cdr3_aa: ASSGGLSIGALH

clone_size: NA
v_call: TRBV27
cdr3_length: 12
j_call: TRBJ2-7
cdr3_aa: ASQAGTGTYEQY

clone_size: few
v_call: TRBV7-9
cdr3_length: 14
j_call: TRBJ2-3
cdr3_aa: ASSPPGQGVSDTQY

clone_size: NA
v_call: TRBV5-6
cdr3_length: 14
j_call: TRBJ1-1
cdr3_aa: ASSSPSRHGDTEAF

clone_size: NA
v_call: TRBV19
cdr3_length: 12
j_call: TRBJ2-1
cdr3_aa: ASSIIGGLDEQF

clone_size: NA
v_call: TRBV7-9
cdr3_length: 12
j_call: TRBJ2-7
cdr3_aa: ASSLAIAGHEQY

clone_size: NA
v_call: TRBV4-3
cdr3_length: 12
j_call: TRBJ2-3
cdr3_aa: ATSHSGELDTQY

clone_size: NA
v_call: TRBV5-1
cdr3_length: 14
j_call: TRBJ2-6
cdr3_aa: ASTWDSGSGANVLT

clone_size: NA
v_call: TRBV7-9
cdr3_length: 12
j_call: TRBJ2-3
cdr3_aa: ASSLVAGGVAQY

clone_size: NA
v_call: TRBV29-1
cdr3_length: 12
j_call: TRBJ2-3
cdr3_aa: SVEVTPSTDTQY

clone_size: NA
v_call: TRBV13
cdr3_length: 14
j_call: TRBJ2-3
cdr3_aa: ASSLAATGLTDTQY

clone_size: NA
v_call: TRBV11-2
cdr3_length: 13
j_call: TRBJ2-1
cdr3_aa: ASSFSSGEYNEQF

clone_size: once
v_call: TRBV27
cdr3_length: 14
j_call: TRBJ1-2
cdr3_aa: ASSLTGTGGPSGYT

clone_size: NA
v_call: TRBV4-3
cdr3_length: 13
j_call: TRBJ2-5
cdr3_aa: ASSGFHRVQETQY

clone_size: NA
v_call: TRBV9
cdr3_length: 11
j_call: TRBJ2-7
cdr3_aa: VSSVGDTYEQY

clone_size: once
v_call: TRBV5-1
cdr3_length: 12
j_call: TRBJ1-2
cdr3_aa: ASSLGQGANGYT

clone_size: NA
v_call: TRBV18
cdr3_length: 15
j_call: TRBJ2-1
cdr3_aa: ASSPGERRLDVNEQF

clone_size: NA
v_call: TRBV11-2
cdr3_length: 11
j_call: TRBJ1-1
cdr3_aa: ASSLGGQTEAF

clone_size: NA
v_call: TRBV6-5
cdr3_length: 13
j_call: TRBJ1-2
cdr3_aa: ASSYSPGTEYGYT

clone_size: once
v_call: TRBV29-1
cdr3_length: 10
j_call: TRBJ1-1
cdr3_aa: SVTGAGTEAF

clone_size: NA
v_call: TRBV9
cdr3_length: 11
j_call: TRBJ1-2
cdr3_aa: ASSDSLGGDYT

clone_size: NA
v_call: TRBV30
cdr3_length: 11
j_call: TRBJ1-1
cdr3_aa: AWYPGGIAEAF

clone_size: NA
v_call: TRBV6-5
cdr3_length: 7
j_call: TRBJ2-7
cdr3_aa: AGEYEQY

clone_size: NA
v_call: TRBV11-2
cdr3_length: 13
j_call: TRBJ2-3
cdr3_aa: ASSQGTSSTDTQY

clone_size: NA
v_call: TRBV9
cdr3_length: 12
j_call: TRBJ2-7
cdr3_aa: ASSVEDRVSEQY

clone_size: NA
v_call: TRBV27
cdr3_length: 14
j_call: TRBJ2-3
cdr3_aa: ASSSSGGYGTDTQY

clone_size: NA
v_call: TRBV27
cdr3_length: 14
j_call: TRBJ1-2
cdr3_aa: ASSSGQGPLNYGYT